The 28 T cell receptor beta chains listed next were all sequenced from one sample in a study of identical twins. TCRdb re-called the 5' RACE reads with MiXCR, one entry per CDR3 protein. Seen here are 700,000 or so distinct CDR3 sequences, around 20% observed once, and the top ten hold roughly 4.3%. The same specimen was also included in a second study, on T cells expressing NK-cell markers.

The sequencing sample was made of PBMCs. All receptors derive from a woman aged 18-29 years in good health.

The CDR3 region is CSARVAGGGDEQYF. As DNA, the CDR3 is TGCAGTGCTAGGGTTGCTGGGGGAGGCGACGAGCAGTACTTC. The J gene is TRBJ2-7, the V gene TRBV20-1, with D possibly being TRBD2 (6 bases). In germline, CDR1 is DFQATT, CDR2 SNEGSKA (reference sequence). CDR3 length: 14 amino acids. V lost 3 bases and J lost 5, with 17 bases in between.

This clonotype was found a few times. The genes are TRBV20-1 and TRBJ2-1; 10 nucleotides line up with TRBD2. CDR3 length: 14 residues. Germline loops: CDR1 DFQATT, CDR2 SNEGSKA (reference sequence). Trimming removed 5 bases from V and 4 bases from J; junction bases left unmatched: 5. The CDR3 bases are TGCAGTGCTGGGGGACTAGCGAGATACAATGAGCAGTTCTTC. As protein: CSAGGLARYNEQFF.

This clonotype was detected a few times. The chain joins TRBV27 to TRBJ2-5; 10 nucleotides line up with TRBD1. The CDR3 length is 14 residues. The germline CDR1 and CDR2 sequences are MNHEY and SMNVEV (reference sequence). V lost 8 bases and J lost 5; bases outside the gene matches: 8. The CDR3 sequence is CASGRQGAWETQYF. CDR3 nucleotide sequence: TGTGCCAGCGGACGACAGGGGGCGTGGGAGACCCAGTACTTC.

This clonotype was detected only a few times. This CDR3 is CASSEGLADTQYF. The CDR3, as DNA: TGTGCCAGCAGTGAGGGACTAGCAGATACGCAGTATTTT. The rearrangement joins TRBV6-1 to TRBJ2-3; 8 bases map to TRBD2. V trimming: 3 bases; J trimming: 4 bases; junction bases outside the gene matches: 0. CDR1 is MNHNS and CDR2 is SASEGT in the germline V gene. The CDR3 contains 13 residues.

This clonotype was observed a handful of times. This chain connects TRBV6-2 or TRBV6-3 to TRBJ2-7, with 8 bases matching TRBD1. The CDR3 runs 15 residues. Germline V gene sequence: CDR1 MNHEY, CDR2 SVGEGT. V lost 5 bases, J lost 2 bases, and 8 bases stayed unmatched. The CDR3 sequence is CASSPKDRDPYEQYF. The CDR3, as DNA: TGTGCCAGCAGTCCGAAGGACAGGGACCCCTACGAGCAGTACTTC.

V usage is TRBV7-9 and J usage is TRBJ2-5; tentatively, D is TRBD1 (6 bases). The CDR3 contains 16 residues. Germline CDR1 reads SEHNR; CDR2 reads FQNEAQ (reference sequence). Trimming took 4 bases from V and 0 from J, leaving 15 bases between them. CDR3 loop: CASSSTGNWDQETQYF. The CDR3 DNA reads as TGTGCCAGCAGCTCTACAGGGAACTGGGACCAAGAGACCCAGTACTTC.

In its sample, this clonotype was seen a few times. The CDR3 region is CSARGRAEQFF. DNA of the CDR3: TGCAGTGCTAGGGGCCGGGCTGAGCAGTTCTTC. The V gene is TRBV20-1, the J gene TRBJ2-1; D gene unclear. CDR1 DFQATT and CDR2 SNEGSKA come from the germline V gene (reference sequence). V was trimmed by 3 bases and J by 9 bases, leaving 9 bases between them. The CDR3 extends over 11 amino acids.

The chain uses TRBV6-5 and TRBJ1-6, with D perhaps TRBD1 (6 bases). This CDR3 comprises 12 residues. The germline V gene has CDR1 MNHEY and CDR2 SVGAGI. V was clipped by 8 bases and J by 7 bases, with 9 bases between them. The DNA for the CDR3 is TGTGCCAGCGGGAGGGGGAATTCACCCCTCCACTTT. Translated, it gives CASGRGNSPLHF.

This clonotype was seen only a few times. The CDR3 protein is CASSPGQGWNGELFF. The CDR3 region has the DNA TGCGCCAGCAGCCCGGGACAGGGATGGAACGGGGAGCTGTTTTTT. The rearrangement uses TRBV5-1 and TRBJ2-2, with TRBD1 matching 9 bases. Germline V gives CDR1 SGHRS, CDR2 YFSETQ. CDR3 length equals 15 residues. Trimming took 4 bases from V and 7 from J; bases not matched to a gene: 8.

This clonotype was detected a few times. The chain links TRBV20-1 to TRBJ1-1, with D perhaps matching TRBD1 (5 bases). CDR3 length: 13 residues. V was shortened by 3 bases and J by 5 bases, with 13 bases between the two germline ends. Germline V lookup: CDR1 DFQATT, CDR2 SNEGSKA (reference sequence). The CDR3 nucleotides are TGCAGTGCTAGCGCAGGGAGGGTGACTGAAGCTTTCTTT. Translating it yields CSASAGRVTEAFF.

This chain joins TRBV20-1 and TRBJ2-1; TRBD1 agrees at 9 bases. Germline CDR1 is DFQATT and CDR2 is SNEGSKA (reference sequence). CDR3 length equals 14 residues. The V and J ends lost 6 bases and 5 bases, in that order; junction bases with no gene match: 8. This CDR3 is CSANRDREHNEQFF. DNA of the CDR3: TGCAGTGCCAACCGGGACAGGGAACACAATGAGCAGTTCTTC.

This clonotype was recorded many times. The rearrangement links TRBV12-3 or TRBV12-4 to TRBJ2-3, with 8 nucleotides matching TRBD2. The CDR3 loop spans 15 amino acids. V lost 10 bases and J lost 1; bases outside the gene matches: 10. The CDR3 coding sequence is TGTGCCACCAGGCGGGGGGACACACGCACAGATACGCAGTATTTT. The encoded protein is CATRRGDTRTDTQYF.

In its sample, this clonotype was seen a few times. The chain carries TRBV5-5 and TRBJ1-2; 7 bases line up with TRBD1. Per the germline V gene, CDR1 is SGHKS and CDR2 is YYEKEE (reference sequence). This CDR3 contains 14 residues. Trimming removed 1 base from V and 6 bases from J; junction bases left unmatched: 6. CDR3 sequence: CASSLREGAHGYTF. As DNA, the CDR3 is TGTGCCAGCAGCTTGCGAGAGGGGGCCCATGGCTACACCTTC.

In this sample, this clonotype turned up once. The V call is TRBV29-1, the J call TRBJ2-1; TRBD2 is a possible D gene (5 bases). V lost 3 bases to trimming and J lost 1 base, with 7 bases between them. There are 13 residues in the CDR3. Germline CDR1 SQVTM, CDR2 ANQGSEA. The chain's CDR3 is CSVEGRSYNEQFF. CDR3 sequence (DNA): TGCAGCGTTGAGGGGAGATCCTACAATGAGCAGTTCTTC.

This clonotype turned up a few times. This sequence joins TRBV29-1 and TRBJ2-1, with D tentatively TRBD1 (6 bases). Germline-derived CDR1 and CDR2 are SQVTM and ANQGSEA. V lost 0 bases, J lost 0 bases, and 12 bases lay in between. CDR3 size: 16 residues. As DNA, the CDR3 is TGCAGCGTTGAAGATAACAGGGCGAGCTCCTACAATGAGCAGTTCTTC. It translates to CSVEDNRASSYNEQFF.

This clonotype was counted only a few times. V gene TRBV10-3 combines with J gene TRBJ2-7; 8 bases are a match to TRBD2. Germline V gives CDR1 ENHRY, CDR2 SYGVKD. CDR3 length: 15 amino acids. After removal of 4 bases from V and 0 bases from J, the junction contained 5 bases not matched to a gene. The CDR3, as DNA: TGTGCCATCAGTGGCGGGAGCGGGGGCTCCTACGAGCAGTACTTC. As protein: CAISGGSGGSYEQYF.

CDR3 residues: CSARALRETQYF. CDR3 bases: TGCAGTGCTAGAGCCCTTCGGGAGACCCAGTACTTC. The chain joins TRBV20-1 to TRBJ2-5, with D hard to call. Deletions cut 1 base from V and 5 bases from J, with 8 bases between. Germline-derived CDR1 and CDR2 are DFQATT and SNEGSKA (reference sequence). This CDR3 is 12 amino acids long.

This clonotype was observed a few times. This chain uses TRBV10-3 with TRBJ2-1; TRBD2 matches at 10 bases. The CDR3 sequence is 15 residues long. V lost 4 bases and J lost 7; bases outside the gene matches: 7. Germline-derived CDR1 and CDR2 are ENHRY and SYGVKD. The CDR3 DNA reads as TGTGCCATCAGTGTTGGAAGCGGGAGGGATAATGAGCAGTTCTTC. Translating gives CAISVGSGRDNEQFF.

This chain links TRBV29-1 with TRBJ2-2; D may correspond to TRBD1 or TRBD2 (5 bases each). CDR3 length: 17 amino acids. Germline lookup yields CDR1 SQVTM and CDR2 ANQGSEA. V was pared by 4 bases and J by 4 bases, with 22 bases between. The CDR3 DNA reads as TGCAGCGTTGCGGGGCAGGGAACTCCCCTGGGCACCGGGGAGCTGTTTTTT. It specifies CSVAGQGTPLGTGELFF.

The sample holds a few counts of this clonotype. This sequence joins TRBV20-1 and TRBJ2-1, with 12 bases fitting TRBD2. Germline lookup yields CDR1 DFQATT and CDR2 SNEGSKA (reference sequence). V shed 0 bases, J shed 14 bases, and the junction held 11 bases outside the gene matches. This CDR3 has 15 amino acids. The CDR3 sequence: CSARDLAGGPNWEFF. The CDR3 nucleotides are TGCAGTGCTAGAGATCTAGCGGGGGGGCCTAACTGGGAGTTCTTC.

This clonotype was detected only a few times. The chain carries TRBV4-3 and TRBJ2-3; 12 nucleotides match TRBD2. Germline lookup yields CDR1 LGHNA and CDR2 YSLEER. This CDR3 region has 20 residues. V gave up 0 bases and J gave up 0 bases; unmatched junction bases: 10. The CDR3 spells CASSQDYWTSGDPSTDTQYF. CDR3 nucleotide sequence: TGCGCCAGCAGCCAAGACTACTGGACTAGCGGGGACCCTAGCACAGATACGCAGTATTTT.

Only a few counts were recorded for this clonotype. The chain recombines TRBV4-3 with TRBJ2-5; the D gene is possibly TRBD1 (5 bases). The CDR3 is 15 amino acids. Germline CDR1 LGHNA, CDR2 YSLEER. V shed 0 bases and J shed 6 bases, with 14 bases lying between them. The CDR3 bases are TGCGCCAGCAGCCAAGAAGGACAAGGTGGACAGACCCAGTACTTC. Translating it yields CASSQEGQGGQTQYF.

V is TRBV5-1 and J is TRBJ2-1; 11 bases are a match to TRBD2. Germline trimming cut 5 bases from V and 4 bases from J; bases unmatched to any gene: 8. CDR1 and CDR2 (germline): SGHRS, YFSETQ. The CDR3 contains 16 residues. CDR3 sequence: CASSKTSGSLYNEQFF. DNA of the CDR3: TGCGCCAGCAGTAAAACTAGCGGGAGTCTATACAATGAGCAGTTCTTC.

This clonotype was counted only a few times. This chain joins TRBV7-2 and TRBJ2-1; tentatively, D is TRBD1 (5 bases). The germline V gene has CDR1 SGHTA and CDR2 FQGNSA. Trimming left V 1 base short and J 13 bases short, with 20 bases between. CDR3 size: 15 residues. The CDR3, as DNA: TGTGCCAGCAGCTTAGAAGGGGTATGGTTGGGTATTCAGTTCTTC. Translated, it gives CASSLEGVWLGIQFF.

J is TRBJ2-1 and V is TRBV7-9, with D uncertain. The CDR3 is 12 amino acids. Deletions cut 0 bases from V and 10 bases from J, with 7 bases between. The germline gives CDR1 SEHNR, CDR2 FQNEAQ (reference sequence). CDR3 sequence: CASSLAQTEQFF. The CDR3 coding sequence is TGTGCCAGCAGCTTAGCTCAAACCGAGCAGTTCTTC.

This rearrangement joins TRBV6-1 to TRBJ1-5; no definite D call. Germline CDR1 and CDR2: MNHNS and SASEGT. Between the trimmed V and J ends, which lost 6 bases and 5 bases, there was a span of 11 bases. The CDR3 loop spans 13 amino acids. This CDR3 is CASRRTDDQPQHF. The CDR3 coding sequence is TGTGCCAGCAGGCGGACCGATGATCAGCCCCAGCATTTT.

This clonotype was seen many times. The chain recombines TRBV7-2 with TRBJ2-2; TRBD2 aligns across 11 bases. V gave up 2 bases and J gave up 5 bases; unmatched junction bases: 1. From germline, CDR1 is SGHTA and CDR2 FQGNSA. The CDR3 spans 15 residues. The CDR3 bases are TGTGCCAGCAGCTTAAGACTAGCGGGAACCGGGGAGCTGTTTTTT. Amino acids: CASSLRLAGTGELFF.

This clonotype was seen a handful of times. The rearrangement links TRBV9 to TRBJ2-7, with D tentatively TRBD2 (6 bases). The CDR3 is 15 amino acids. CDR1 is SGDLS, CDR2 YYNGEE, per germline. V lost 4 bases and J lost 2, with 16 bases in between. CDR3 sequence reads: CASSPRGSHPYEQYF. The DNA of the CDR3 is TGTGCCAGCAGCCCGCGGGGCAGCCACCCCTACGAGCAGTACTTC. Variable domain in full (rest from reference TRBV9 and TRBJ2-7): DSGVTQTPKHLITATGQRVTLRCSPRSGDLSVYWYQQSLDQGLQFLIQYYNGEERAKGNILERFSAQQFPDLHSELNLSSLELGDSALYFCASSPRGSHPYEQYFGPGTRLTVT.